This TCR beta chain was sequenced in a study of T cells after yellow fever vaccination. About the study: Fractions containing few cells were prepared with SMART-Seq v4 Ultra Low Input. Overall study results and limits: Once the booster was given, most primary-vaccination clones reappeared, at just under 98% for CD4 and around 90% for CD8.

This clonotype came up many times. The antigen is undetermined. Universal primer sites and UMIs were introduced during 5'RACE template-switching synthesis of TCR cDNA. In TCRdb, the 5' RACE reads were re-called with MiXCR into one record per CDR3 protein. The sample has 250,000 to 300,000 distinct CDR3 sequences, around 9.3% seen once; the top ten hold around 3.1%. V gave up 4 bases and J gave up 6 bases; unmatched junction bases: 8. The CDR3 is 13 amino acids. CDR1 is SQVTM, CDR2 ANQGSEA, per germline. The material sequenced was CD4+ T cells sorted from PBMCs, taken 5 days after the yellow fever booster vaccination. The origin of this receptor is a man younger than 35 who received the YFV17D yellow fever vaccine. The genes are TRBV29-1 and TRBJ1-1; 7 nucleotides match TRBD1. This chain's CDR3 is CSVAQGQFSEAFF. DNA of the CDR3: TGCAGCGTTGCACAGGGGCAATTCTCTGAAGCTTTCTTT.